One and the same sample provided the 28 T cell receptor beta chains below, sequenced in a study of PD-L1 blockade in urothelial cancer. Repertoires were generated with immunoSEQ multiplex PCR, while TCRdb's copy carries only in-frame clones and drops some. The sample carries around 100,000 clones, around 90% recorded once. The time point is: pretreatment peripheral blood. Sequenced material: PBMCs, taken around atezolizumab (anti-PD-L1) treatment. Every receptor here comes from a man in his fifties or sixties with urothelial cancer.

The rearrangement joins TRBV6-5 to TRBJ2-3; D possibly corresponds to TRBD1 (6 bases). The CDR3 is 12 residues long. Trimming removed 8 bases at V and 8 bases at J, with 14 bases between. CDR1 and CDR2 (germline): MNHEY, SVGAGI. The CDR3 is CASGGAVGTQYF. The CDR3 DNA follows: TGTGCCAGCGGGGGCGCCGTGGGTACGCAGTATTTT.

The chain combines TRBV28 with TRBJ2-5, with D possibly TRBD2 on 5 matching bases. Per germline, CDR1 MDHEN and CDR2 SYDVKM. The CDR3 length is 14 residues. Deletions cut 7 bases from V and 2 bases from J, with 14 bases between. The DNA for the CDR3 is TGTGCCAGCAACGGGATCAATTCGCAAGAGACCCAGTACTTC. Amino acid sequence: CASNGINSQETQYF.

This sequence joins TRBV25-1 and TRBJ1-2, with D maybe TRBD1 (5 bases). Per germline, CDR1 MGHDK and CDR2 SYGVNS. The CDR3 is made up of 13 amino acids. Trimming stripped 8 bases from V and 5 bases from J, with 15 bases between. CDR3 sequence reads: CASARSQGYGYTF. In DNA, the CDR3 is TGTGCCAGCGCCCGGAGCCAGGGTTATGGCTACACCTTC.

The V call is TRBV4-3, the J call TRBJ1-1; D ambiguous. This CDR3 spans 14 amino acids. CDR1 is LGHNA, CDR2 YSLEER, per germline. The ends were cut back, 2 bases at V and 10 bases at J, with 17 bases in the middle. This chain's CDR3 is CASSQREYDDSAFF. Here the CDR3 DNA reads TGCGCCAGCAGCCAACGGGAGTACGATGATTCAGCTTTCTTT.

V and J are TRBV7-3 and TRBJ2-7; the match to TRBD2 covers 11 bases. Trimming removed 3 bases from V and 3 bases from J; junction bases left unmatched: 1. In germline, CDR1 is SGHTA, CDR2 FQGTGA. There are 14 residues in the CDR3. The chain's CDR3 is CASSFGLAGYEQYF. The CDR3 nucleotides read TGTGCCAGCAGCTTCGGACTAGCGGGCTACGAGCAGTACTTC.

This chain links TRBV29-1 with TRBJ1-2; 9 bases align to TRBD1. Germline CDR1 SQVTM, CDR2 ANQGSEA. The CDR3 covers 12 residues. V lost 7 bases and J lost 3; bases outside the gene matches: 3. In DNA form, the CDR3 reads TGCAGCGGGGGACAGGGAGACTATGGCTACACCTTC. Its protein is CSGGQGDYGYTF.

V and J are TRBV4-3 and TRBJ2-5; 8 nucleotides line up with TRBD2. The CDR3 is made up of 14 amino acids. J lost 1 base, V lost 4 bases, and 2 bases had no gene match. Germline CDR1 and CDR2: LGHNA and YSLEER. The CDR3 spells CASSPGLAQETQYF. CDR3 bases: TGCGCCAGCAGCCCCGGACTAGCCCAAGAGACCCAGTACTTC.

The CDR3 sequence is CASSGTGANYGYTF. CDR3 in DNA: TGTGCCAGCAGTGGGACAGGCGCTAACTATGGCTACACCTTC. This chain links TRBV28 with TRBJ1-2; 8 nucleotides match TRBD1. This CDR3 spans 14 amino acids. J was trimmed by 0 bases and V by 5 bases; bases with no gene match: 2. The germline V gene encodes CDR1 MDHEN and CDR2 SYDVKM.

V usage is TRBV7-6 and J usage is TRBJ2-2; 10 nucleotides agree with TRBD2. The CDR3 length is 15 residues. In germline, CDR1 is SGHVS, CDR2 FNYEAQ. The V gene end was trimmed by 2 bases and the J gene end by 9 bases; junction bases not matched to a gene: 6. The CDR3 reads CASSLTAGGPRELFF. Written as DNA, the CDR3 is TGTGCCAGCAGCTTAACAGCGGGGGGGCCTCGGGAGCTGTTTTTT.

The V and J genes are TRBV5-1 and TRBJ2-3; 7 nucleotides agree with TRBD2. Germline V CDR1 and CDR2: SGHRS, YFSETQ. This CDR3 comprises 16 residues. V was clipped by 2 bases and J by 6 bases; unmatched bases: 12. This CDR3 reads CASSLGAGRRWDTQYF. Written as DNA, the CDR3 is TGCGCCAGCAGCTTAGGAGCGGGGAGGAGGTGGGATACGCAGTATTTT.

This chain uses TRBV13 with TRBJ2-7, with 8 bases matching TRBD2. V was pared by 5 bases and J by 2 bases, with 5 bases of the junction left unmatched. Germline V CDR1 and CDR2: PRHDT, FYEKMQ (reference sequence). The CDR3 is made up of 14 amino acids. As DNA, the CDR3 is TGTGCCAGCAGCATCCGGGAGGGGGCCTACGAGCAGTACTTC. It yields the protein CASSIREGAYEQYF.

The chain has TRBV9 and TRBJ2-5; 7 bases fit TRBD2. This CDR3 is built from 15 residues. V was clipped by 0 bases and J by 5 bases; unmatched bases: 7. Germline assignment: CDR1 SGDLS and CDR2 YYNGEE. The CDR3 is CASSVAPAGVETQYF. The DNA for the CDR3 is TGTGCCAGCAGCGTAGCTCCCGCGGGAGTGGAGACCCAGTACTTC.

The chain couples TRBV9 to TRBJ2-7, with 8 bases matching TRBD1. Germline loops: CDR1 SGDLS, CDR2 YYNGEE. This CDR3 has 14 residues. The trim removed 4 bases at V and 5 bases at J, leaving 8 bases unmatched. The CDR3 here is CASSSRTGTDEQYF. For the CDR3, the DNA is TGTGCCAGCAGCTCCCGGACAGGGACCGACGAGCAGTACTTC.

This clone was observed once. The V call is TRBV11-3, the J call TRBJ2-3, with D possibly TRBD1 on 6 matching bases. Germline CDR1 is SGHNT and CDR2 is YENEEA. The CDR3 spans 15 residues. The V gene lost 1 base and the J gene lost 5 bases, with 13 bases spanning the gap. The CDR3 coding sequence is TGTGCCAGCAGCTTAGTAACGCAGGGGCGAGATACGCAGTATTTT. This codes for CASSLVTQGRDTQYF. Filled out from reference TRBV11-3 and TRBJ2-3, the complete variable domain reads EAGVVQSPRYKIIEKKQPVAFWCNPISGHNTLYWYLQNLGQGPELLIRYENEEAVDDSQLPKDRFSAERLKGVDSTLKIQPAELGDSAVYLCASSLVTQGRDTQYFGPGTRLTVL.

J is TRBJ2-2 and V is TRBV19; the match to TRBD1 covers 7 bases. The trim removed 6 bases at V and 0 bases at J, leaving 4 bases unmatched. This CDR3 has 15 residues. The germline CDR1 and CDR2 sequences are LNHDA and SQIVND (reference sequence). The CDR3 DNA reads TGTGCCAGTAGCCGCGACAGGGCGAACACCGGGGAGCTGTTTTTT. It translates to CASSRDRANTGELFF.

The chain has TRBV29-1 and TRBJ1-1; possibly TRBD1 for D (5 bases). Germline CDR1 SQVTM, CDR2 ANQGSEA. V was pared by 4 bases and J by 5 bases, with 11 bases between. The CDR3 is 12 residues long. As DNA, the CDR3 is TGCAGCGTTGGGGGGGGATGGACTGAAGCTTTCTTT. The encoded protein is CSVGGGWTEAFF.

The chain combines TRBV7-6 with TRBJ2-1, with D hard to call. V was shortened by 1 base and J by 5 bases, with 6 bases between the two germline ends. The germline gives CDR1 SGHVS, CDR2 FNYEAQ. The CDR3 totals 13 residues. In DNA form, the CDR3 reads TGTGCCAGCAGCTTAGGGCAGAACAATGAGCAGTTCTTC. Its translation is CASSLGQNNEQFF.

The chain has TRBV5-4 and TRBJ2-7; no definite D call. The CDR3 contains 16 residues. V was trimmed by 4 bases and J by 6 bases, leaving 23 bases between them. Per the germline V gene, CDR1 is SGHNT and CDR2 is YYREEE (reference sequence). The CDR3 nucleotides are TGTGCCAGCAGCCCGCCCCGAGGAGCTATACCTGGCGAGCAGTACTTC. Amino acid sequence: CASSPPRGAIPGEQYF. Full variable domain (outside the CDR3, taken from reference TRBV5-4 and TRBJ2-7): ETGVTQSPTHLIKTRGQQVTLRCSSQSGHNTVSWYQQALGQGPQFIFQYYREEENGRGNFPPRFSGLQFPNYSSELNVNALELDDSALYLCASSPPRGAIPGEQYFGPGTRLTVT.

The chain combines TRBV6-5 with TRBJ2-5; TRBD1 matches at 9 bases. Germline CDR1 and CDR2: MNHEY and SVGAGI. This CDR3 comprises 14 residues. The trim removed 6 bases at V and 4 bases at J, leaving 6 bases unmatched. CDR3 amino acids: CASSNRGPSETQYF. CDR3 bases: TGTGCCAGCAGCAACAGGGGGCCGTCAGAGACCCAGTACTTC.

The chain links TRBV5-6 to TRBJ2-7, with 12 bases lining up with TRBD2. CDR1 and CDR2 (germline): SGHDT, YYEEEE. V was pared by 2 bases and J by 2 bases, with 14 bases of the junction left unmatched. The CDR3 contains 19 residues. CDR3 sequence: CASSFAGLAGPGPTYEQYF. The CDR3, as DNA: TGTGCCAGCAGCTTCGCCGGACTAGCGGGACCTGGTCCCACCTACGAGCAGTACTTC.

The chain employs TRBV27 and TRBJ1-5; TRBD1 matches at 8 bases. The CDR3 is made up of 14 amino acids. Unmatched junction bases numbered 7, after V lost 5 bases and J lost 7 bases. The germline CDR1 and CDR2 sequences are MNHEY and SMNVEV (reference sequence). CDR3 loop: CASSPDRGGQPQHF. The CDR3, as DNA: TGTGCCAGCAGTCCCGACAGGGGAGGCCAGCCCCAGCATTTT.

This rearrangement joins TRBV5-1 to TRBJ2-3, with 10 bases fitting TRBD2. This CDR3 has 16 amino acids. Looked up from germline, CDR1 is SGHRS and CDR2 is YFSETQ. J lost 2 bases, V lost 3 bases, and 6 bases had no gene match. CDR3 amino acids: CASSSATSGNTDTQYF. Written as DNA, the CDR3 is TGCGCCAGCAGCTCGGCCACTAGCGGGAACACAGATACGCAGTATTTT.

In this sample, this clone turned up a few times. V is TRBV30 and J is TRBJ1-1; 8 nucleotides line up with TRBD1. V trimming: 4 bases; J trimming: 0 bases; junction bases outside the gene matches: 4. CDR3 length equals 14 residues. Germline CDR1 is GTSNPN and CDR2 is SVGIG (reference sequence). CDR3 nucleotides: TGTGCCTGGAACAGGGGGTTGATGAACACTGAAGCTTTCTTT. This gives the protein CAWNRGLMNTEAFF.

This chain connects TRBV4-2 to TRBJ1-6, with D maybe TRBD1 (6 bases). Germline CDR1 and CDR2: LGHNA and YNFKEQ. CDR3 length: 18 residues. Between the trimmed V and J ends, which lost 3 bases and 0 bases, there was a span of 15 bases. CDR3 residues: CASSQADSRSSYNSPLHF. The CDR3 region has the DNA TGTGCCAGCAGCCAGGCGGACAGCCGAAGCTCCTATAATTCACCCCTCCACTTT.

V and J are TRBV11-2 and TRBJ2-7; weak D call: TRBD2 (6 bases). Germline CDR1 SGHAT, CDR2 FQNNGV. Trimming left V 3 bases short and J 2 bases short, with 11 bases between. The CDR3 runs to 14 residues. The CDR3 protein is CASSFQAGPYEQYF. CDR3 nucleotide sequence: TGTGCCAGCAGCTTCCAGGCGGGGCCCTACGAGCAGTACTTC.

The chain couples TRBV5-4 to TRBJ2-7, with 10 nucleotides matching TRBD1. Germline trimming cut 4 bases from V and 3 bases from J; bases unmatched to any gene: 4. Germline V CDR1 and CDR2: SGHNT, YYREEE (reference sequence). The CDR3 is 14 amino acids. CDR3 sequence: CASSNRDRGYEQYF. The CDR3 bases are TGTGCCAGCAGCAACCGGGACAGGGGCTACGAGCAGTACTTC. Using reference TRBV5-4 and TRBJ2-7 for the parts outside the CDR3, the full variable domain is ETGVTQSPTHLIKTRGQQVTLRCSSQSGHNTVSWYQQALGQGPQFIFQYYREEENGRGNFPPRFSGLQFPNYSSELNVNALELDDSALYLCASSNRDRGYEQYFGPGTRLTVT.

J is TRBJ2-7 and V is TRBV7-9, with a possible D match to TRBD2 (5 bases). The CDR3 is 14 residues long. Trimming stripped 1 base from V and 0 bases from J, with 7 bases between. The germline CDR1 and CDR2 sequences are SEHNR and FQNEAQ (reference sequence). The CDR3 DNA sequence: TGTGCCAGCAGCTTAGGGGCGGGCTCCTACGAGCAGTACTTC. It encodes CASSLGAGSYEQYF.

This chain links TRBV5-6 with TRBJ2-7; 7 positions match TRBD1. The ends lost 5 bases at V and 3 bases at J; junction bases unmatched: 8. The CDR3 has 14 residues. Germline CDR1 and CDR2: SGHDT and YYEEEE. The CDR3 protein is CASRNPGQNYEQYF. DNA for the CDR3: TGTGCCAGCAGGAATCCGGGACAGAACTACGAGCAGTACTTC.